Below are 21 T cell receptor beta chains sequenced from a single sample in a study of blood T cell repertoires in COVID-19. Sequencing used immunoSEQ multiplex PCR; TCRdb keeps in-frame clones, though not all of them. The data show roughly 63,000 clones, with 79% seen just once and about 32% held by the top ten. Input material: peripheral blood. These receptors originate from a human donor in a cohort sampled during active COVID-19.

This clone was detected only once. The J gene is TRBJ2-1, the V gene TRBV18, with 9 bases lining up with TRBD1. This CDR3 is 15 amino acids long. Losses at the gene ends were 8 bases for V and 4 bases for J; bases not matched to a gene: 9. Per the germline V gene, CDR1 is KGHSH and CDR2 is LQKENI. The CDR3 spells CASAIQGARYNEQFF. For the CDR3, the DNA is TGTGCCAGCGCGATACAGGGGGCGCGGTACAATGAGCAGTTCTTC.

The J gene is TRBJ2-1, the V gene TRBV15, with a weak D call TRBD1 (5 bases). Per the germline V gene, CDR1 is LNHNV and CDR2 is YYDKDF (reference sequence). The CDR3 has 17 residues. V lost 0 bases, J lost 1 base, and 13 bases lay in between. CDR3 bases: TGTGCCACCAGCAGAGAATCTACGCAGGGTTCCTACAATGAGCAGTTCTTC. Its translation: CATSRESTQGSYNEQFF.

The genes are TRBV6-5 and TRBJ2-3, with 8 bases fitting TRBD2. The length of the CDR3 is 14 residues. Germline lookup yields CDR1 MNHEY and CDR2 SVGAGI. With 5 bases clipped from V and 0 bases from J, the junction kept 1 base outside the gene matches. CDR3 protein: CASSRTSSTDTQYF. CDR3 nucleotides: TGTGCCAGCAGTAGGACTAGCAGCACAGATACGCAGTATTTT.

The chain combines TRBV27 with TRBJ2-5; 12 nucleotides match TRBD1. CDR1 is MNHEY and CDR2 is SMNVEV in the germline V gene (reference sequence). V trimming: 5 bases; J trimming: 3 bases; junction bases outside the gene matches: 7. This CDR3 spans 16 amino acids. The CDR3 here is CASSGGGQGAKETQYF. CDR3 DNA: TGTGCCAGCAGTGGTGGGGGACAGGGGGCTAAAGAGACCCAGTACTTC.

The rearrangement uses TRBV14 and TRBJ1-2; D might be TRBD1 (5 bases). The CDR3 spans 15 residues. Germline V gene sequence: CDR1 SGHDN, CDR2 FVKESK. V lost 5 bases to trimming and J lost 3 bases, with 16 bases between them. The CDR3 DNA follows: TGTGCCAGCAGCATGCGGACGGGGGGGGACTATGGCTACACCTTC. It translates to CASSMRTGGDYGYTF.

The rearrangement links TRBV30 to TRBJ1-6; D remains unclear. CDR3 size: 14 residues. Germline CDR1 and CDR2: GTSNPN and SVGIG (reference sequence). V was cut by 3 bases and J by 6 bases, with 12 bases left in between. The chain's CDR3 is CAWSAGGLNSPLHF. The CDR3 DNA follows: TGTGCCTGGAGCGCCGGCGGGCTTAATTCACCCCTCCACTTT.

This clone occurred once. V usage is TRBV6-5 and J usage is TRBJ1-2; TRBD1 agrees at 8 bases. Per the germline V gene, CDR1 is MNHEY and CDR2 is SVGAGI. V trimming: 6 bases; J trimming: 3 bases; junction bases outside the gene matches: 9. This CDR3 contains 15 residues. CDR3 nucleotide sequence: TGTGCCAGCAGGCCTCAGGGGGCAATTGACTATGGCTACACCTTC. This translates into CASRPQGAIDYGYTF.

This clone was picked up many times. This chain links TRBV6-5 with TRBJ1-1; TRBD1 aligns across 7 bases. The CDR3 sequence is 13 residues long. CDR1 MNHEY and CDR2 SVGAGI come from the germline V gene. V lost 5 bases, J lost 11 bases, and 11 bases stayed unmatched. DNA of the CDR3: TGTGCCAGCAGTAGTGGACAGGTGAGGAGGGCTTTCTTT. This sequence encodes CASSSGQVRRAFF.

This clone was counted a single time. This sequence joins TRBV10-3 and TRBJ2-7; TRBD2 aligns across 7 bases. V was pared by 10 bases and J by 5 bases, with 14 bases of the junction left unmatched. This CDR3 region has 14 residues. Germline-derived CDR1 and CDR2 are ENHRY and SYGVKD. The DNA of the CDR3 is TGTGCCACCGATCCCGGACTAGGGTCCCACGAGCAGTACTTC. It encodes CATDPGLGSHEQYF.

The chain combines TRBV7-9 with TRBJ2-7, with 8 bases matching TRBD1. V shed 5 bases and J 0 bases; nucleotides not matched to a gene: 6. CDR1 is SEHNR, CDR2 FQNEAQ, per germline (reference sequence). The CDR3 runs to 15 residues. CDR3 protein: CASSHRDRNSYEQYF. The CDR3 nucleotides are TGTGCCAGCAGCCACCGGGACAGGAACTCCTACGAGCAGTACTTC.

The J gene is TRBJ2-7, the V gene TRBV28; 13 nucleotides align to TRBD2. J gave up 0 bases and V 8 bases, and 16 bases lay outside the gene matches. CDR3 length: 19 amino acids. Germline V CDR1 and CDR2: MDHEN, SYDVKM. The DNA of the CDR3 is TGTGCCAGCGACCCCCGGGGGACTAGCGGGGCGATAGACTCCTACGAGCAGTACTTC. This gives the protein CASDPRGTSGAIDSYEQYF.

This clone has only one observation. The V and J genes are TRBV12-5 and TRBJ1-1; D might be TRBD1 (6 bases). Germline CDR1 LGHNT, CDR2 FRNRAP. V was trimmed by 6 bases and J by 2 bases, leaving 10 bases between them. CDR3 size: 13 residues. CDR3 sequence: CASGRGGNTEAFF. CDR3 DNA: TGTGCTAGTGGGAGGGGGGGTAACACTGAAGCTTTCTTT. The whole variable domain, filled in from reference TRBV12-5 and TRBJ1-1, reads DARVTQTPRHKVTEMGQEVTMRCQPILGHNTVFWYRQTMMQGLELLAYFRNRAPLDDSGMPKDRFSAEMPDATLATLKIQPSEPRDSAVYFCASGRGGNTEAFFGQGTRLTVV.

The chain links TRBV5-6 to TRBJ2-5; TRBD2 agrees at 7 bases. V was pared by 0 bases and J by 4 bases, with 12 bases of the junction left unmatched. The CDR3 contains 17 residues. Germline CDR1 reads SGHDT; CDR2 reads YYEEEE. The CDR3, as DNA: TGTGCCAGCAGCTTGGAGGCGTCGGCGGGAGTAAGAGAGACCCAGTACTTC. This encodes CASSLEASAGVRETQYF.

The DNA for the CDR3 is TGTGCCAGCAGTGAAGAAAGATTCAGGGCCGAAAGCGCCGGGGAGCTGTTTTTT. Amino acid sequence: CASSEERFRAESAGELFF. The chain uses TRBV6-1 and TRBJ2-2; D is possibly TRBD1 (5 bases). The ends were cut back, 1 base at V and 6 bases at J, with 21 bases in the middle. Germline CDR1 reads MNHNS; CDR2 reads SASEGT. This CDR3 spans 18 amino acids.

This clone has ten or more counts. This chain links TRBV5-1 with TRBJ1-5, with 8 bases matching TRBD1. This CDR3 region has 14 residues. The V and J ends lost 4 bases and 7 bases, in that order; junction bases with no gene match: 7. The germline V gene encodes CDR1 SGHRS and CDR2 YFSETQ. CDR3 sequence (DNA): TGCGCCAGCAGCATAGGACAGGGTCAACAGCCCCAGCATTTT. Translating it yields CASSIGQGQQPQHF.

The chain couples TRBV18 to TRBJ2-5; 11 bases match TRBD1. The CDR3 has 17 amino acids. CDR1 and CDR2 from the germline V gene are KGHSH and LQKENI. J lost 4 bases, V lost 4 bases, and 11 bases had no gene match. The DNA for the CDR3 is TGTGCCAGCTCACATGACCTTCGGACAGGGGGCGCAGAGACCCAGTACTTC. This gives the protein CASSHDLRTGGAETQYF.

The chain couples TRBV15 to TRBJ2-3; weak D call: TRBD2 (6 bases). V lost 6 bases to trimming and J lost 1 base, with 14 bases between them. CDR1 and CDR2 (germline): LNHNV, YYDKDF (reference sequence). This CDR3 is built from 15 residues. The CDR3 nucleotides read TGTGCCACCAGAAAGAGGCGGGAAGGCACAGATACGCAGTATTTT. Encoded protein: CATRKRREGTDTQYF.

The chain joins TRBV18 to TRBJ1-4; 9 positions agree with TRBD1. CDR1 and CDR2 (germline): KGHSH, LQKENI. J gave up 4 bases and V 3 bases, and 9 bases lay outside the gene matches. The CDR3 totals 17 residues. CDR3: CASSPLTGGAGNEKLFF. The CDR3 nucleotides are TGTGCCAGCTCACCGCTAACAGGGGGCGCGGGTAATGAAAAACTGTTTTTT.

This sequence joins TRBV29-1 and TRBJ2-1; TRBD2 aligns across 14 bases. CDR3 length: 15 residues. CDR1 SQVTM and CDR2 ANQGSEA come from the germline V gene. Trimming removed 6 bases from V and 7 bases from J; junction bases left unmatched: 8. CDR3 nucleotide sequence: TGCAGCGTCGCTGGACTAGCGGGAGGATCAAATGAGCAGTTCTTC. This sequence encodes CSVAGLAGGSNEQFF.

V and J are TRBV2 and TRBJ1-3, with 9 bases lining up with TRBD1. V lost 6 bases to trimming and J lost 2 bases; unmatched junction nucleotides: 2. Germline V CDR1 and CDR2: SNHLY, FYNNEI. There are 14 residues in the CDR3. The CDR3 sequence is CASRTGGTGNTIYF. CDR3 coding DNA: TGTGCCAGCAGGACAGGGGGAACTGGAAACACCATATATTTT.

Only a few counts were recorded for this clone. Written as DNA, the CDR3 is TGTGCCAGCAGCTTGTGGGACAGGGATAATTCACCCCTCCACTTT. This gives the protein CASSLWDRDNSPLHF. J is TRBJ1-6 and V is TRBV5-6, with 9 bases that match TRBD1. CDR1 is SGHDT and CDR2 is YYEEEE in the germline V gene. The junction had 1 base not matched to a gene; V was cut back by 1 base and J by 5 bases. The CDR3 has 15 residues.